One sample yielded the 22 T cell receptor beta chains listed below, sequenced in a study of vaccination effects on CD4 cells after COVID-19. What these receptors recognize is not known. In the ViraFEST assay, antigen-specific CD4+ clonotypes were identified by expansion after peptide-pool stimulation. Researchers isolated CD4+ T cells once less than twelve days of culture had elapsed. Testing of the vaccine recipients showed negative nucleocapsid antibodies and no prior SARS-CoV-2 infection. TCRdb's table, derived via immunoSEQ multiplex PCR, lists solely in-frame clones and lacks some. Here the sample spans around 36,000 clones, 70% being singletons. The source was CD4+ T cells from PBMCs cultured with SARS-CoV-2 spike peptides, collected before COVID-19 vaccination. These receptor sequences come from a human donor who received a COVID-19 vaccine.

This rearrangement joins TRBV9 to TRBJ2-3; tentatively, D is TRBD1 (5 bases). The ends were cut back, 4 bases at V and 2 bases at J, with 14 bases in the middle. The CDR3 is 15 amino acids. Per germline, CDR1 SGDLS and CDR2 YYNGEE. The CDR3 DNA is TGTGCCAGCAGCCCGACAGTTTATTTCACAGATACGCAGTATTTT. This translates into CASSPTVYFTDTQYF. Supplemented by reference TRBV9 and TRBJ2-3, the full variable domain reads DSGVTQTPKHLITATGQRVTLRCSPRSGDLSVYWYQQSLDQGLQFLIQYYNGEERAKGNILERFSAQQFPDLHSELNLSSLELGDSALYFCASSPTVYFTDTQYFGPGTRLTVL.

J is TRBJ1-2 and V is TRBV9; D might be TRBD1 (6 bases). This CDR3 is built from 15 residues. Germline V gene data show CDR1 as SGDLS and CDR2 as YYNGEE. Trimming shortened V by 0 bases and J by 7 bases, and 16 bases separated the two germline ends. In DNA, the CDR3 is TGTGCCAGCAGCGTAGGATTGGGGGGGCTGAGTGGCTACACCTTC. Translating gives CASSVGLGGLSGYTF.

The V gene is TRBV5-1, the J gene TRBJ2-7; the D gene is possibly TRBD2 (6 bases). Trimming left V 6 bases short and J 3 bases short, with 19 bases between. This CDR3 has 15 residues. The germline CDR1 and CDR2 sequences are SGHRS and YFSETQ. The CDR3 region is CASKQAWVAVYEQYF. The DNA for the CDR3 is TGCGCCAGCAAGCAAGCGTGGGTAGCGGTCTACGAGCAGTACTTC.

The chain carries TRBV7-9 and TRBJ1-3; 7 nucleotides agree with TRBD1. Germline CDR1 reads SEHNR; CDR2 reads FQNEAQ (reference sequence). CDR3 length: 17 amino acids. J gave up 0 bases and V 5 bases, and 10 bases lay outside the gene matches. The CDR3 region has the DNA TGTGCCAGCAGCGCTCCGGGACAGCTGTACTCTGGAAACACCATATATTTT. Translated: CASSAPGQLYSGNTIYF.

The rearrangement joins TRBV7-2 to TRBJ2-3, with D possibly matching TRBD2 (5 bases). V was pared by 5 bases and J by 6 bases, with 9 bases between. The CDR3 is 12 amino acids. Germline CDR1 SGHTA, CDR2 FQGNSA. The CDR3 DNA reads TGTGCCAGCAGCCCCTTAGCGGATACGCAGTATTTT. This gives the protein CASSPLADTQYF.

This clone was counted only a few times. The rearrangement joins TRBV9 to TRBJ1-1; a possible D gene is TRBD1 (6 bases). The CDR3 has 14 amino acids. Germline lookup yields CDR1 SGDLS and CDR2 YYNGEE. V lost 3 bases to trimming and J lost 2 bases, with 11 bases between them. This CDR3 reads CASSATGRNTEAFF. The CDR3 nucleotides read TGTGCCAGCAGCGCCACAGGGCGCAACACTGAAGCTTTCTTT.

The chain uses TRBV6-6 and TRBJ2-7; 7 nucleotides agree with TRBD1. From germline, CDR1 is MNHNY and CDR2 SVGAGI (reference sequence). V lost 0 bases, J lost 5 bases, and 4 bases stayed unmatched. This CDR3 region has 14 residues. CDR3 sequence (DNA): TGTGCCAGCAGTTACTCCACAGGGGCTCACGAGCAGTACTTC. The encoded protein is CASSYSTGAHEQYF.

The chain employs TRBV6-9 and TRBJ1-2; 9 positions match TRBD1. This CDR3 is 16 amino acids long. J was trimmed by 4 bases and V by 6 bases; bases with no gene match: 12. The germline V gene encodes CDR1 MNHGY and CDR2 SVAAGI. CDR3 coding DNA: TGTGCCAGCAGACGGGGGAACAGGGGGCATAGCTATGGCTACACCTTC. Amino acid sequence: CASRRGNRGHSYGYTF.

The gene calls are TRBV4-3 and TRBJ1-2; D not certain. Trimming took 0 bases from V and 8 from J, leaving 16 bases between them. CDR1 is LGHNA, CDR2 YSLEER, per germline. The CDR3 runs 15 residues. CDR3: CASSQEHRGFGGYTF. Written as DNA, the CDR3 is TGCGCCAGCAGCCAAGAGCATCGAGGTTTCGGGGGCTACACCTTC.

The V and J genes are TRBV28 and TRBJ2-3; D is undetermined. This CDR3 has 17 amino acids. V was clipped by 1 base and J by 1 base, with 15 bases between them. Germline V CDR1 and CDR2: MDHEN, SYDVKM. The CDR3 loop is CASSLSQARWGTDTQYF. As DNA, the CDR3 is TGTGCCAGCAGTTTATCCCAGGCTAGGTGGGGCACAGATACGCAGTATTTT.

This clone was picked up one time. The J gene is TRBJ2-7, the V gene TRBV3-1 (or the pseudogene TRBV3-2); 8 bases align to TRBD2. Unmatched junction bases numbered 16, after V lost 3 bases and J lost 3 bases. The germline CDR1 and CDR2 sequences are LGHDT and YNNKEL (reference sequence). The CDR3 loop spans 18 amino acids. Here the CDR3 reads CASSHTRRTSGVYYEQYF. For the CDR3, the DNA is TGTGCCAGCAGCCACACCCGGCGAACTAGCGGCGTATACTACGAGCAGTACTTC.

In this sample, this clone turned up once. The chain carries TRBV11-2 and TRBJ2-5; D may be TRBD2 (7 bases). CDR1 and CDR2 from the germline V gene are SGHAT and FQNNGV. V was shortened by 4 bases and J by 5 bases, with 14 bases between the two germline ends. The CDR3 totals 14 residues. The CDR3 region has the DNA TGTGCCAGCAGCTACACCGGGGGGCTGGAGACCCAGTACTTC. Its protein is CASSYTGGLETQYF.

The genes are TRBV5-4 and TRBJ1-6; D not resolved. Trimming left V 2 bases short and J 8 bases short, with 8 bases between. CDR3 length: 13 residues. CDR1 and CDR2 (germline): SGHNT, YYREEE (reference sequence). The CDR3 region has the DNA TGTGCCAGCAGCTTTAAGTCTGATTCACCCCTCCACTTT. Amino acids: CASSFKSDSPLHF.

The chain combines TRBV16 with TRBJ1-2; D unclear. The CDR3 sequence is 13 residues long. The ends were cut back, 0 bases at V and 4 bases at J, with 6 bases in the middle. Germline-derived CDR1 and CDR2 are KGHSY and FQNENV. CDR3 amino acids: CASSQSPGYGYTF. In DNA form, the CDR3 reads TGTGCCAGCAGCCAATCGCCAGGCTATGGCTACACCTTC. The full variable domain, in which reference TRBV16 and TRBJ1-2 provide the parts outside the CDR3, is GEEVAQTPKHLVRGEGQKAKLYCAPIKGHSYVFWYQQVLKNEFKFLISFQNENVFDETGMPKERFSAKCLPNSPCSLEIQATKLEDSAVYFCASSQSPGYGYTFGSGTRLTVV.

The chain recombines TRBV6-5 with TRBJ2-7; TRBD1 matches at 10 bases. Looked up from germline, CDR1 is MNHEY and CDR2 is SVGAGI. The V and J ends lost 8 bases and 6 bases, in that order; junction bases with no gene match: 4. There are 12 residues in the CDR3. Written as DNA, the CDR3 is TGTGCCAGCGACAGGGGGCTGGTCGAGCAGTACTTC. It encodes CASDRGLVEQYF.

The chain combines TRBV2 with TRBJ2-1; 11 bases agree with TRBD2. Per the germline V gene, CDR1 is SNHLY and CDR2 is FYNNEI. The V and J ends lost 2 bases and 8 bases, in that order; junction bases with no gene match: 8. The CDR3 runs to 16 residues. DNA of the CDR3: TGTGCCAGCAGTGAAAGGGCTAGCGGGAGGAGGTATGAGCAGTTCTTC. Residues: CASSERASGRRYEQFF. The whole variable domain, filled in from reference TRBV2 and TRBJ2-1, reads EPEVTQTPSHQVTQMGQEVILRCVPISNHLYFYWYRQILGQKVEFLVSFYNNEISEKSEIFDDQFSVERPDGSNFTLKIRSTKLEDSAMYFCASSERASGRRYEQFFGPGTRLTVL.

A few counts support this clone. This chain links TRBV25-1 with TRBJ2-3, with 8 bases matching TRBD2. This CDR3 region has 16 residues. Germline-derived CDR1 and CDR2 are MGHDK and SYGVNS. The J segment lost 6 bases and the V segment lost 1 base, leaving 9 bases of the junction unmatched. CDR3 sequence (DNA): TGTGCCAGCAGTGAATCCCCAGCGGGAGTGAGTGATACGCAGTATTTT. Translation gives CASSESPAGVSDTQYF.

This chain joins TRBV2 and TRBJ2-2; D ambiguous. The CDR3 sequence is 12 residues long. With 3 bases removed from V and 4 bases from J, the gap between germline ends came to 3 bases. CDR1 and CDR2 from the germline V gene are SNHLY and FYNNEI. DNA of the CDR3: TGTGCCAGCAGTGAGTTCACCGGGGAGCTGTTTTTT. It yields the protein CASSEFTGELFF.

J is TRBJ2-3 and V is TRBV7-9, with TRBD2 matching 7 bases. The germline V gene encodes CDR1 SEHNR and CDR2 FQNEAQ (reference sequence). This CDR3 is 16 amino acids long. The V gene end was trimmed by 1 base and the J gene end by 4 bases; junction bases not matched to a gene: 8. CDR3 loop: CASSLVGGGGADTQYF. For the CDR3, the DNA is TGTGCCAGCAGCTTAGTGGGTGGCGGGGGAGCAGATACGCAGTATTTT.

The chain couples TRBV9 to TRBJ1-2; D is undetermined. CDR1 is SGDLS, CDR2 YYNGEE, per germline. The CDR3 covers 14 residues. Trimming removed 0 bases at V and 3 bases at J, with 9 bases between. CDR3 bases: TGTGCCAGCAGCGTAGAATCAGGCGACTATGGCTACACCTTC. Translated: CASSVESGDYGYTF.

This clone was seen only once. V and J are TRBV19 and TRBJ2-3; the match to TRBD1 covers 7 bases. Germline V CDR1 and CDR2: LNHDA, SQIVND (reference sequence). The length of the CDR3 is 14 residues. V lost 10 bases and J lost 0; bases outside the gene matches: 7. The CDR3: CATTIQGSTDTQYF. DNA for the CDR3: TGTGCCACCACAATACAGGGGAGCACAGATACGCAGTATTTT.

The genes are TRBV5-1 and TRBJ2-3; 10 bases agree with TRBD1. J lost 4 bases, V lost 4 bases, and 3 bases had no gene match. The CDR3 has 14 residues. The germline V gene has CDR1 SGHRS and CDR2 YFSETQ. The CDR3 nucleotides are TGCGCCAGCAGCCACGGACAGGGGGCAGATACGCAGTATTTT. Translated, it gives CASSHGQGADTQYF.